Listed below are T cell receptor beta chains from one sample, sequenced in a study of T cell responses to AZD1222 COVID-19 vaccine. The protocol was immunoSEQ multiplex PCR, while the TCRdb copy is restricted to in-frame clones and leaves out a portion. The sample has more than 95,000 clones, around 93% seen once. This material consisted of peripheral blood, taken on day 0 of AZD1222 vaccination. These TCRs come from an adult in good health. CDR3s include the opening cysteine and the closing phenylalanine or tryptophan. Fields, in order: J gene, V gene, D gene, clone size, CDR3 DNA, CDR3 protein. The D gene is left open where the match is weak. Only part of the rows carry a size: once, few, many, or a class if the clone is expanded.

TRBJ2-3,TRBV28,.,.,TGTGCCATCTCGGGCTCCCTCACAGATACGCAGTATTTT,CAISGSLTDTQYF
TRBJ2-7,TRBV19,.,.,TGTGCCAGTAGTTCATTCTCACGTTCCGAGCAGTACTTC,CASSSFSRSEQYF
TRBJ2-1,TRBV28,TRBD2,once,TGTGCCAGCAGACTTCGGTCTAGCGGGAGGCTAACCTACAATGAGCAGTTCTTC,CASRLRSSGRLTYNEQFF
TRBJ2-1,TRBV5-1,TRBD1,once,TGCGCCAGCAGCACCGGGACAGGGGGGAATGAGCAGTTCTTC,CASSTGTGGNEQFF
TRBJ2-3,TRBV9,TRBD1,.,TGTGCCAGCAGCCCCCGGACAGGGCAATTAAGCACAGATACGCAGTATTTT,CASSPRTGQLSTDTQYF
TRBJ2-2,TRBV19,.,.,TGTGCCTCCCGAACGGGGAGAAACACCGGGGAGCTGTTTTTT,CASRTGRNTGELFF
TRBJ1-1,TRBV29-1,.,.,TGCAGCACATTGAATCGGGGGCCGGACACTGAAGCTTTCTTT,CSTLNRGPDTEAFF
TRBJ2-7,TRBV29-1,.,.,TGCAGCGTGCTCGGGAGCGCCTACGAGCAGTACTTC,CSVLGSAYEQYF
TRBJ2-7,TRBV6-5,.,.,TGTGCCAGCAGAAGACAGCCCGATAGCTCCTACGAGCAGTACTTC,CASRRQPDSSYEQYF
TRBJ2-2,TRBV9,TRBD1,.,TGTGCCAGCAGCCTCAGGGGGAACCCGAGCACCGGGGAGCTGTTTTTT,CASSLRGNPSTGELFF
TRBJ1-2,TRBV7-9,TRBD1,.,TGTGCCAGCAGCTCTTCGAACAGGGGGAATGGCTACACCTTC,CASSSSNRGNGYTF
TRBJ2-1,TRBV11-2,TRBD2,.,TGTGCCAGCAGCACGTTTGGACTAGCGGGAGGGCGGTACAATGAGCAGTTCTTC,CASSTFGLAGGRYNEQFF
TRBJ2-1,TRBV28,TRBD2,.,TGTGCCAGCAGCCAACTAGCGGACTACAATGAGCAGTTCTTC,CASSQLADYNEQFF
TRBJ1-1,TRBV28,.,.,TGTGCCAGCAGTGATACAGGAATGAACACTGAAGCTTTCTTT,CASSDTGMNTEAFF
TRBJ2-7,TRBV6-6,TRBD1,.,TGTGCCAGCAGCCGCAAAGGACAGGACTACGAGCAGTACTTC,CASSRKGQDYEQYF
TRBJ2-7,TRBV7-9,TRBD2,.,TGTGCCAGCAGCCCGGGGGGAGGGGTTGAGCAGTACTTC,CASSPGGGVEQYF
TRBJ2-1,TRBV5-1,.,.,TGCGCCAGCAGCTTGGCCCCGGGGGCCGCCTACAATGAGCAGTTCTTC,CASSLAPGAAYNEQFF
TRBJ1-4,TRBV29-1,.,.,TGCAGCGCGAAAAGACAGAGTACAACTAATGAAAAACTGTTTTTT,CSAKRQSTTNEKLFF
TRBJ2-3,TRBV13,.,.,TGTGCCAGCAGCTTAGGGGGTATTCCAGATACGCAGTATTTT,CASSLGGIPDTQYF
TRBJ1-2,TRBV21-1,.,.,TGTGCCAGCACCAGGCCATTACCCCTCAGACAGTGGTCCTATGGCTACACCTTC,CASTRPLPLRQWSYGYTF
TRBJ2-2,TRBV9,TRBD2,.,TGTGCCAGCAGCGAGGGAGGGACCGGGGAGCTGTTTTTT,CASSEGGTGELFF
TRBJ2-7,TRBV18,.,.,TGTGCCAGCTCAAGCGGGACAGGCATAGCCTACGAGCAGTACTTC,CASSSGTGIAYEQYF
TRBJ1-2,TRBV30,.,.,TGTGCCTGGAGTGGGTACGGGGTAAGAAACTATGGCTACACCTTC,CAWSGYGVRNYGYTF
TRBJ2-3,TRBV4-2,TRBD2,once,TGTGCCAGCAGCCAAGATTCCCCTAGCGGGATGACAGATACGCAGTATTTT,CASSQDSPSGMTDTQYF
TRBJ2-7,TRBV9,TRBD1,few,TGTGCCAGCAGCGCAACGCTGGGACAGTACGAGCAGTACTTC,CASSATLGQYEQYF
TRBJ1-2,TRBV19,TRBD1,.,TGTGCCAGTAGTATAGGACGGACAGGGAATGGCTACACCTTC,CASSIGRTGNGYTF
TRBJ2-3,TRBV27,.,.,TGTGCCAGCAGTTTATGGGAGCGGCCCCTGGGGACAGATACGCAGTATTTT,CASSLWERPLGTDTQYF
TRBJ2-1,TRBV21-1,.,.,TGTGCCAGCAGCAAATCCCAGGTTTCTTCGGGCGACGTGGACAATGAGCAGTTCTTC,CASSKSQVSSGDVDNEQFF
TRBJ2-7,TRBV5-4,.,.,TGTGCCAGCAGCTTGGGGAGCGGAGAGGGGGAGCAGTACTTC,CASSLGSGEGEQYF
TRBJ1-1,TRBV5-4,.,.,TGTGCCAGCAGCTTAGGACAGCGGTCCATTGAAGCTTTCTTT,CASSLGQRSIEAFF
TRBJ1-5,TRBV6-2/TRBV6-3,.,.,TGTGCCAGCAGCCCGACAGGTAATCAGCCCCAGCATTTT,CASSPTGNQPQHF
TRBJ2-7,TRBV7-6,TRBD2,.,TGTGCCAGCAGCCGAGGACTAGTTCAGTACGAGCAGTACTTC,CASSRGLVQYEQYF
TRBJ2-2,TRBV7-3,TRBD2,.,TGTGCCAGCAGCCTAGCCGGACTAGCGGGATTGGCCGGGGAGCTGTTTTTT,CASSLAGLAGLAGELFF
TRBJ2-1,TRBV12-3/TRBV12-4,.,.,TGTGCCAGCAGTTTAACGGGAGTAGAGCAGTTCTTC,CASSLTGVEQFF
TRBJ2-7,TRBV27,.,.,TGTGCCAGCAGTTTAGTCGGCTACGAGCAGTACTTC,CASSLVGYEQYF